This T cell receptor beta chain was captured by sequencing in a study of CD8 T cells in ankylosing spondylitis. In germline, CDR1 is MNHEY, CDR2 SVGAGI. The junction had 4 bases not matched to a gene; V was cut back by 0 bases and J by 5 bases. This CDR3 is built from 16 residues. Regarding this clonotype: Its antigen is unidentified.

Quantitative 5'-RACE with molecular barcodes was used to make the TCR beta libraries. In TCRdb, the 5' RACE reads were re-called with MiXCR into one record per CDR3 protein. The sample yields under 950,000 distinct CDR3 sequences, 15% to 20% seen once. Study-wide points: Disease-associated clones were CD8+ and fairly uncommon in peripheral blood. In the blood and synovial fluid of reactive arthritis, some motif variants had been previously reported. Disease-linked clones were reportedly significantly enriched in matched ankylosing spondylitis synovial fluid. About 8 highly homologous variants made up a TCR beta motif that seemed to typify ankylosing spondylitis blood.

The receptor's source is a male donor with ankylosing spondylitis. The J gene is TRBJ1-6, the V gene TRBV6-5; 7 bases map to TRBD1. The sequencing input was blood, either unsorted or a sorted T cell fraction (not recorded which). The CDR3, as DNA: TGTGCCAGCAGTTACTCACCGGGACAGAATAATTCACCCCTCCACTTT. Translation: CASSYSPGQNNSPLHF.